These 5 T cell receptor beta chains came from one sample sequenced in a study of vaccination and CD4 T cells after COVID-19. Treatment in this sample: approximately 10-day PBMC culture with coronavirus spike peptide pools or control peptides (ViraFEST assay). These receptors' antigens are unknown. Cultured CD4+ T cells had their DNA profiled by the Oncomine TCR Beta short-read assay. TCRdb re-derived calls from the PCR reads in MiXCR, one entry per CDR3 protein. The sample lists some 11,000 distinct CDR3 sequences, less than 80% occurring once. Sequenced sample: CD4+ T cells from blood, cultured in vitro. Receptors originate from a human donor who had recovered from COVID-19.

This clonotype has more than one count but fewer than ten. This chain links TRBV11-3 with TRBJ1-1, with a weak D call TRBD1 (5 bases). The ends were cut back, 6 bases at V and 6 bases at J, with 26 bases in the middle. CDR1 and CDR2 (germline): SGHNT, YENEEA. This CDR3 is built from 17 residues. The chain's CDR3 is CASSNGAGSDKWAEAFF. CDR3 DNA: TGTGCCAGCAGTAATGGGGCAGGATCGGATAAATGGGCTGAAGCTTTCTTT.

The chain carries TRBV20-1 and TRBJ1-6; D is perhaps TRBD1 (6 bases). The CDR3 covers 16 residues. Germline V gene data show CDR1 as DFQATT and CDR2 as SNEGSKA (reference sequence). V dropped 6 bases and J dropped 3 bases, with 18 bases sitting between them. The CDR3 sequence: CSAPTGSGNYNSPLHF. For the CDR3, the DNA is TGCAGTGCGCCCACAGGGAGTGGTAACTATAATTCACCCCTCCACTTT.

Within the sample, this clonotype is medium-sized (0.01 to 0.1%). The chain carries TRBV20-1 and TRBJ1-2; 7 bases are shared with TRBD1. CDR1 is DFQATT, CDR2 SNEGSKA, per germline (reference sequence). Trimming removed 3 bases from V and 2 bases from J; junction bases left unmatched: 3. The CDR3 totals 13 residues. CDR3 sequence (DNA): TGCAGTGCTAGTCACAGGGGAAACTATGGCTACACCTTC. Protein sequence: CSASHRGNYGYTF.

This clonotype was seen just once. This chain joins TRBV28 and TRBJ2-5; D remains ambiguous. There are 12 residues in the CDR3. Germline V lookup: CDR1 MDHEN, CDR2 SYDVKM. Trimming removed 1 base from V and 4 bases from J, with 4 bases in between. In DNA form, the CDR3 reads TGTGCCAGCAGTTTATTACGAGAGACCCAGTACTTC. Protein product: CASSLLRETQYF.

This chain uses TRBV7-2 with TRBJ1-1, with D possibly matching TRBD1 (6 bases). Looked up from germline, CDR1 is SGHTA and CDR2 is FQGNSA. Trimming shortened V by 5 bases and J by 0 bases, and 10 bases separated the two germline ends. The CDR3 is 14 amino acids. The DNA for the CDR3 is TGTGCCAGCAGCCCCGGACAGTTGAACACTGAAGCTTTCTTT. Translating gives CASSPGQLNTEAFF.